What follows are 6 T cell receptor beta chains derived from one specimen sequenced in a study of control samples from healthy donors and cancer patients. Profiled with immunoSEQ multiplex PCR; TCRdb holds only in-frame clones, not every one. The sample has 6,000 to 8,500 clones, over 60% seen once. The sample was formalin-fixed, paraffin-embedded tissue. The source is a male donor with melanoma.

The genes are TRBV7-6 and TRBJ1-2; D perhaps matches TRBD1 (5 bases). V gave up 6 bases and J gave up 0 bases, with 17 bases separating them. The germline CDR1 and CDR2 sequences are SGHVS and FNYEAQ. The CDR3 runs to 16 residues. In DNA, the CDR3 is TGTGCCAGCAGACCCCTGACAGCAGCCGCTAACTATGGCTACACCTTC. It is translated as CASRPLTAAANYGYTF. Using reference TRBV7-6 and TRBJ1-2 for the parts outside the CDR3, the full variable domain is GAGVSQSPRYKVTKRGQDVALRCDPISGHVSLYWYRQALGQGPEFLTYFNYEAQQDKSGLPNDRFSAERPEGSISTLTIQRTEQRDSAMYRCASRPLTAAANYGYTFGSGTRLTVV.

The chain carries TRBV6-2 or TRBV6-3 and TRBJ2-1; TRBD1 matches at 9 bases. V trimming: 5 bases; J trimming: 6 bases; junction bases outside the gene matches: 8. CDR1 and CDR2 (germline): MNHEY, SVGEGT. The CDR3 contains 15 residues. This chain's CDR3 is CASSTQGAPGNEQFF. Here the CDR3 DNA reads TGTGCCAGCAGTACACAGGGGGCGCCCGGCAATGAGCAGTTCTTC.

V is TRBV28 and J is TRBJ1-4; perhaps TRBD1 as D (5 bases). CDR1 MDHEN and CDR2 SYDVKM come from the germline V gene. The V end was cut by 6 bases, the J end by 3 bases, with 14 bases between. This CDR3 contains 15 residues. The CDR3 spells CASSFAGDSNEKLFF. Here the CDR3 DNA reads TGTGCCAGCAGCTTCGCGGGGGATTCTAATGAAAAACTGTTTTTT.

The genes are TRBV6-6 and TRBJ1-5; D is possibly TRBD1 (5 bases). V was cut by 0 bases and J by 2 bases, with 11 bases left in between. CDR3 length: 16 amino acids. Per germline, CDR1 MNHNY and CDR2 SVGAGI (reference sequence). The CDR3 DNA reads as TGTGCCAGCAGTTACTCCGGGGCCGCAGGCAATCAGCCCCAGCATTTT. Its translation is CASSYSGAAGNQPQHF.

The chain combines TRBV9 with TRBJ1-6; 8 nucleotides align to TRBD1. This CDR3 has 15 amino acids. V dropped 4 bases and J dropped 7; count of bases not matched to a gene: 7. CDR1 is SGDLS and CDR2 is YYNGEE in the germline V gene. The CDR3 DNA follows: TGTGCCAGCAGCCCCTGGGACAGGATGAATTCACCCCTCCACTTT. Encoded protein: CASSPWDRMNSPLHF.

J is TRBJ2-3 and V is TRBV27, with 7 bases aligning to TRBD1. The CDR3 is 16 residues long. Unmatched junction bases numbered 8, after V lost 2 bases and J lost 3 bases. The germline gives CDR1 MNHEY, CDR2 SMNVEV (reference sequence). The CDR3 nucleotides read TGTGCCAGCAGTTTAAGTTTCGCCAGGGGGACAGATACGCAGTATTTT. It encodes CASSLSFARGTDTQYF.